The T cell receptor (beta chain) under discussion was sequenced for a study of blood T cells in healthy people across ages. This CDR3 is 14 amino acids long. Germline CDR1 and CDR2: SGHAT and FQNNGV. Deletions cut 0 bases from V and 3 bases from J, with 9 bases between. A sample-barcoded 5' primer and a J-beta primer mix were used in a second PCR of about 6 to 12 cycles. The template-switch adaptor was a 5' adaptor with 12 random nucleotides. It tagged each cDNA molecule. Paired-end reads containing CDR3 totaled no fewer than 2.5 million for each sample. TCRdb passed the 5' RACE reads through MiXCR, listing each CDR3 protein once. The sample shows approximately 850,000 distinct CDR3 sequences, under 55% of them seen only once. For this clonotype: What it binds is not known.

Points from the study as a whole: Greater diversity and more naive CD4+ cells were seen in long-lived donors than in aged donors.

The TCR originated in a man between 60 and 75 years old in good health. Sequencing input: blood. The V and J genes are TRBV11-2 and TRBJ2-7; D possibly corresponds to TRBD2 (6 bases). The DNA for the CDR3 is TGTGCCAGCAGCTTAGATCGGGGGTTCTACGAGCAGTACTTC. Amino acids: CASSLDRGFYEQYF.